These 5 T cell receptor beta chains originate from one sample sequenced in a study of spatial heterogeneity in lung cancer. Time point noted: blood at routine non-recurrence follow-up after resection. TCRdb analysed the 5' RACE reads with MiXCR anew, one entry per CDR3 protein. There are more than 9,000 distinct CDR3 sequences in the sample; about a fifth occur only once, and about two fifths lies in the top ten. Sequencing was performed on PBMCs, taken at follow-up. Every receptor here comes from a male donor with early-stage non-small cell lung cancer.

Note on this clonotype: This may arise from a read error, as a much more abundant clone is one base away. This chain links TRBV2 with TRBJ2-3, with 7 bases matching TRBD1. The CDR3 has 14 amino acids. Trimming removed 5 bases from V and 2 bases from J; junction bases left unmatched: 4. Per germline, CDR1 SNHLY and CDR2 FYNNEI. CDR3 loop: CASSTGQDTDTQYF. CDR3 coding DNA: TGTGCCAGCAGTACTGGACAGGACACAGATACGCAGTATTTT.

This clonotype is classed as medium-sized. This chain links TRBV10-3 with TRBJ2-5; 10 positions match TRBD1. The CDR3 covers 14 residues. Germline loops: CDR1 ENHRY, CDR2 SYGVKD. The J segment lost 3 bases and the V segment lost 6 bases, leaving 4 bases of the junction unmatched. In DNA, the CDR3 is TGTGCCATCAGACCGGACAGGGGGGAAGAGACCCAGTACTTC. This translates into CAIRPDRGEETQYF.

This clonotype was seen repeatedly, ten times or more. The V gene is TRBV5-1, the J gene TRBJ1-1, with a tentative D call TRBD1 (5 bases). CDR3 size: 13 residues. CDR1 and CDR2 (germline): SGHRS, YFSETQ. The V and J ends lost 6 bases and 5 bases respectively, with 14 bases between them. In nucleotides, the CDR3 is TGCGCCAGCACGCAGGGCCTTACGACTGAAGCTTTCTTT. Its protein product is CASTQGLTTEAFF.

This clonotype was counted many times. V is TRBV10-3 and J is TRBJ2-7; D call uncertain. The V end was cut by 1 base, the J end by 4 bases, with 11 bases between. CDR1 and CDR2 from the germline V gene are ENHRY and SYGVKD. The CDR3 extends over 14 amino acids. In DNA form, the CDR3 reads TGTGCCATCAGTGAGTATGCAGATAAGTACGAGCAGTACTTC. Translated, it gives CAISEYADKYEQYF.

This clonotype is termed medium-sized (0.01 to 0.1%). The gene calls are TRBV30 and TRBJ2-7, with no clear D. There are 14 residues in the CDR3. CDR1 is GTSNPN, CDR2 SVGIG, per germline (reference sequence). Trimming took off 0 bases at V and 2 bases at J, with 11 bases between the two ends. CDR3 DNA: TGTGCCTGGAGTGTGGTGGGAAAGACCTACGAGCAGTACTTC. Residues: CAWSVVGKTYEQYF.